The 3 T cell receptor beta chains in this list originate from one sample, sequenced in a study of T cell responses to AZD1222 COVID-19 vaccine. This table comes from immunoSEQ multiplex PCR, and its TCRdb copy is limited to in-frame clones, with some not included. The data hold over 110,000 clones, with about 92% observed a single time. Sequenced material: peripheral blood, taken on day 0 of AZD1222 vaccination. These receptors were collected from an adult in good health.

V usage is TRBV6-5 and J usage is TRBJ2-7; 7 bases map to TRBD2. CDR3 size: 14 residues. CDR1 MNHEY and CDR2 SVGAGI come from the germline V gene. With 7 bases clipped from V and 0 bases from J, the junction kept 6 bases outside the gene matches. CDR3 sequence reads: CASKRGDFSYEQYF. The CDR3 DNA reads TGTGCCAGCAAACGGGGGGACTTCTCCTACGAGCAGTACTTC.

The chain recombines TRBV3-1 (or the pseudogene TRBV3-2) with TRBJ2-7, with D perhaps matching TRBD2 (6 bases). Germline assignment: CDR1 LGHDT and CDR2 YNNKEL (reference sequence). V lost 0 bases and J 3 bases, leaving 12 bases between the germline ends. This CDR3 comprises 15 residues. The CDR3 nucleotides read TGTGCCAGCAGCCAAGATGGGCTAGCGAACTACGAGCAGTACTTC. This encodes CASSQDGLANYEQYF.

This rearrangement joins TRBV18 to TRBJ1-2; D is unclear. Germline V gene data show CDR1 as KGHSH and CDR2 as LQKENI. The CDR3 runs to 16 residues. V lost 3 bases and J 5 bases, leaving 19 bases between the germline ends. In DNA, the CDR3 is TGTGCCAGCTCACCCGACACTACTAGAACTGGATATGGCTACACCTTC. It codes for CASSPDTTRTGYGYTF.